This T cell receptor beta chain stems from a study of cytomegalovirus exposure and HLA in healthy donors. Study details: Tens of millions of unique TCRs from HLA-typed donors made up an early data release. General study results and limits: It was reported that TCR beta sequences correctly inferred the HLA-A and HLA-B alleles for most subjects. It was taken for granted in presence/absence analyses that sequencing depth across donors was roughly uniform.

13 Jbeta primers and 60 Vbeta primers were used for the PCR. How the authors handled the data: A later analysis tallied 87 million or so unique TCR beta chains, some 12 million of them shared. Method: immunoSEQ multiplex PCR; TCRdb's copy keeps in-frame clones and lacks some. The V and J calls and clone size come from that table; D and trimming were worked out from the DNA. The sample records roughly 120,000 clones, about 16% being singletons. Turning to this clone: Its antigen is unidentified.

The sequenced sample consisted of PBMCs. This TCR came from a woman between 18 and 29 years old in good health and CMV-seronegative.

DNA of the CDR3: TGTGCCAGCAGCCCGGGACACCAGAATGAAAAACTGTTTTTT. Translated, it gives CASSPGHQNEKLFF. The genes are TRBV7-9 and TRBJ1-4; the D gene is possibly TRBD1 (6 bases). This CDR3 has 14 amino acids. The V gene lost 5 bases and the J gene lost 5 bases, with 12 bases spanning the gap. Germline-derived CDR1 and CDR2 are SEHNR and FQNEAQ (reference sequence).